This is a list of T cell receptor beta chains from one sample in a study of regulatory T cells in long-lasting Graves disease. A single record per CDR3 protein comes from TCRdb applying MiXCR to the multiplex PCR reads. The sample carries about 400,000 distinct CDR3 sequences, roughly 15% recorded once. Another study also made use of these data, one on T cells in Graves' hyperthyroidism and ophthalmopathy.

Sequences were derived from peripheral blood mononuclear cells (PBMCs), sampled at new diagnosis, from a patient treated with antithyroid drugs. The receptors stem from a woman younger than 30 with Graves disease. CDR3s include the opening cysteine and the closing phenylalanine or tryptophan. The D gene is left open where the match is weak. Not all rows give a size; the values are once, few, many and, for expanded clones, a class.

D gene	V gene	clone size	J gene	CDR3 DNA	CDR3 protein
NA	TRBV5-1	many	TRBJ2-7	TGCGCCAGCAGCTTGGAAAGAACGGCGTCCGAGCAGTACTTC	CASSLERTASEQYF
TRBD2	TRBV20-1	many	TRBJ2-3	TGCAGTGCTAGATCCCTAGCGGGAGGGCATGTTACGCAGTATTTT	CSARSLAGGHVTQYF
NA	TRBV27	many	TRBJ1-6	TGTGCCAGCAGTTTACGGCCGGGAAGCTCCTATAATTCACCCCTCCACTTT	CASSLRPGSSYNSPLHF
TRBD1	TRBV6-1	many	TRBJ2-7	TGTGCCAGCAGCACACTGACAGGGTACGAGCAGTACTTC	CASSTLTGYEQYF
NA	TRBV6-5	many	TRBJ2-7	TGTGCCAGCAGTTACTCCCGGACCGGGACCGGCGAGCAGTACTTC	CASSYSRTGTGEQYF
NA	TRBV6-1	many	TRBJ2-2	TGTGCCAGCAGCAGGACTAACGGGGAGCTGTTTTTT	CASSRTNGELFF
TRBD2	TRBV12-3/TRBV12-4	many	TRBJ2-2	TGTGCCAGCAGTCCCCCCACTAGCGGGAGAAACACCGGGGAGCTGTTTTTT	CASSPPTSGRNTGELFF
NA	TRBV6-2/TRBV6-3	few	TRBJ1-1	TGTGCCAGCACCATACGGGAACAGATGCCGAGAACTGAAGCTTTCTTT	CASTIREQMPRTEAFF
NA	TRBV3-1	many	TRBJ1-5	TGTGCCAGCAGTCCTAGTCGCGGATCTTCGTGGCCCCAGCATTTT	CASSPSRGSSWPQHF
NA	TRBV6-1	many	TRBJ1-2	TGTGCCAGCAGTGAAGATCTGGGTTTCTATGGCTACACCTTC	CASSEDLGFYGYTF
NA	TRBV6-1	many	TRBJ2-7	TGTGCCAGCATCGGGTACCCCTACGAGCAGTACTTC	CASIGYPYEQYF
NA	TRBV5-6	NA	TRBJ1-2	TGTGCCAGCAGCCGAAACAACGGGGGGGATGGCTACACCTTC	CASSRNNGGDGYTF
NA	TRBV14	many	TRBJ2-7	TGTGCCAGCAGCCATTTACTTTTTGACGAGCAGTACTTC	CASSHLLFDEQYF
TRBD1	TRBV2	many	TRBJ1-5	TGTGCCAGCAGCCAAAGGACAGGGGAAGGTCAGCCCCAGCATTTT	CASSQRTGEGQPQHF
TRBD1	TRBV7-9	NA	TRBJ2-6	TGTGCCAGCAGCCCCCGGGACAGGGCGACCAACGTCCTGACTTTC	CASSPRDRATNVLTF
TRBD1	TRBV6-5	few	TRBJ2-2	TGTGCCAGCAGTTGGACAGGAGTTAGCACCGGGGAGCTGTTTTTT	CASSWTGVSTGELFF
NA	TRBV12-3/TRBV12-4	NA	TRBJ1-1	TGTGCCAGCAGTTTAAGGGGAAGGGGAACTGAAGCTTTCTTT	CASSLRGRGTEAFF
NA	TRBV4-1	NA	TRBJ2-7	TGCGCCAGCAGCCAAGTGTCCGGGGACGAGCAGTACTTC	CASSQVSGDEQYF
NA	TRBV24-1	few	TRBJ2-1	TGTGCCACCAGTGATTCAAAGGACATTTCTTACAATGAGCAGTTCTTC	CATSDSKDISYNEQFF
NA	TRBV28	many	TRBJ1-2	TGTGCCAGCAGTCCGCCACAGGGCTATGGCTACACCTTC	CASSPPQGYGYTF
NA	TRBV6-1	NA	TRBJ2-7	TGTGCCAGTTTGACTGATTTCTACGAGCAGTACTTC	CASLTDFYEQYF
NA	TRBV14	NA	TRBJ1-1	TGTGCCAGCAGCCACTCCGTGAGGGGGACTGAAGCTTTCTTT	CASSHSVRGTEAFF
TRBD1	TRBV7-2	few	TRBJ2-2	TGTGCCAGCAGCTTAGGGGGGACAGGGGGCCGGGAGCTGTTTTTT	CASSLGGTGGRELFF